This T cell receptor beta chain was sequenced during a study of patients and donors after allogeneic stem cell transplantation. Germline V gene sequence: CDR1 SGHTA, CDR2 FQGNSA. The CDR3 totals 14 residues. The ends were cut back, 1 base at V and 8 bases at J, with 11 bases in the middle. The table lists this clonotype with a few counts. One entry per CDR3 protein results from TCRdb running MiXCR on the RT-PCR reads. In the table there are 150,000 to 200,000 distinct CDR3 sequences, 24% of which are singletons. The sample comprised blood, either unsorted or a sorted T cell fraction (not recorded which). The chain recombines TRBV7-2 with TRBJ1-4; the D is unclear. The TCR originated in a human donor who was either an allogeneic HSCT recipient or a stem cell or donor lymphocyte infusion donor (not recorded which). It is not recorded whose cells these are; they may come from a transplant donor. The CDR3 DNA is TGTGCCAGCAGCTTAGTACCTCAAGAGGAAAAACTGTTTTTT. Amino acids: CASSLVPQEEKLFF.